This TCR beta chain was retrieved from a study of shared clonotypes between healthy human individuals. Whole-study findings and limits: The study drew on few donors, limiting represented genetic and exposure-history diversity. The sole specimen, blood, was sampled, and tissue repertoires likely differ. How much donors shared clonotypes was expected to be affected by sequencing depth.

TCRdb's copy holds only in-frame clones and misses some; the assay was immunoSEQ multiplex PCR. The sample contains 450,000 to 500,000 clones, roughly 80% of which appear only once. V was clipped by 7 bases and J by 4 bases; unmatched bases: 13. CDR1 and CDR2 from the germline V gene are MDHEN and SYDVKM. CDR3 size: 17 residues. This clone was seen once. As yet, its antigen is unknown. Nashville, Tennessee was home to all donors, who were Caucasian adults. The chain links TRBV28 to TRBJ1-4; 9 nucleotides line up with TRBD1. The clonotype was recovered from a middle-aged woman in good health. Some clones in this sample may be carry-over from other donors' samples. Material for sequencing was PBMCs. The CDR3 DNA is TGTGCCAGCACTCCCCGGGACAGGGCCCAATATAATGAAAAACTGTTTTTT. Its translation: CASTPRDRAQYNEKLFF.